A selection of T cell receptor beta chains follows, all from one sample in a study of shared clonotypes between healthy human individuals. Clones were read by immunoSEQ multiplex PCR, and TCRdb kept only the in-frame ones, dropping some. The data contain about 1 million clones, 70% to 80% of them singletons. The sample was memory CD4+ T cells sorted from blood. Source of these receptors: a man between 18 and 35 years old in good health. CDR3s include the opening cysteine and the closing phenylalanine or tryptophan. Each record gives: D gene, V gene, CDR3 length, clone size, J gene, CDR3 DNA, CDR3 protein. A D gene is named only where the DNA matches it firmly. Not every row has a clone size; where given, it reads once, few, many or a size class.

>TRBD1|TRBV10-2|18|NA|TRBJ1-3
TGCGCCAGCAGTGGATCGGCCCGGGGACAGGGGACTGGAAACACCATATATTTT
CASSGSARGQGTGNTIYF
>NA|TRBV7-9|13|few|TRBJ2-7
TGTGCCAGCAGCTGGGCAGGTTCATCCGAGCAGTACTTC
CASSWAGSSEQYF
>NA|TRBV5-1|15|NA|TRBJ2-7
TGCGCCAGCAGCTTGGGGGGTACAGGGACCTACGAGCAGTACTTC
CASSLGGTGTYEQYF
>NA|TRBV19|15|NA|TRBJ1-2
TGTGCCACCATTTCCGGGACCTCAACCTACTATGGCTACACCTTC
CATISGTSTYYGYTF
>NA|TRBV30|12|NA|TRBJ1-4
TGTGCCTGGAGGCGGAGTAATGAAAAACTGTTTTTT
CAWRRSNEKLFF
>NA|TRBV30|14|NA|TRBJ2-5
TGTGCCTGGAGTGAGGGACTGGCTCAAGAGACCCAGTACTTC
CAWSEGLAQETQYF
>NA|TRBV5-1|16|NA|TRBJ2-1
TGCGCCAGCAGCATTACGTCACTTAGCTCCTACAATGAGCAGTTCTTC
CASSITSLSSYNEQFF
>TRBD2|TRBV13|15|NA|TRBJ2-7
TGTGCCAGCCGAATTCAGCGGGAGCCCTCCTACGAGCAGTACTTC
CASRIQREPSYEQYF
>TRBD1|TRBV28|15|few|TRBJ2-1
TGTGCCAGCAGTGCCGGGACAGGGGGCTGGAATGAGCAGTTCTTC
CASSAGTGGWNEQFF
>NA|TRBV11-2|12|many|TRBJ1-1
TGTGCCAGCAGCCCGACTTTATCCGAAGCTTTCTTT
CASSPTLSEAFF
>NA|TRBV12-5|12|NA|TRBJ1-5
TGTGCTAGTGGTTTGGAAAATCAGCCCCAGCATTTT
CASGLENQPQHF
>NA|TRBV6-5|15|NA|TRBJ1-1
TGTGCCAGCAGTTCATCGGTCACAGGGAGCACTGAAGCTTTCTTT
CASSSSVTGSTEAFF
>NA|TRBV7-2|17|NA|TRBJ2-2
TGTGCCAGCAGCTTAGCGCCGCCGACAGAATACACCGGGGAGCTGTTTTTT
CASSLAPPTEYTGELFF
>TRBD2|TRBV5-1|17|NA|TRBJ2-7
TGCGCCAGCAGTTCCTCCTCCCTAGCGGGAGTAACTTCGAAGCAGTACTTC
CASSSSSLAGVTSKQYF
>TRBD1|TRBV6-1|14|NA|TRBJ2-7
TGTGCCAGCAGAAGAGGACAGGTTACGGACGAGCAGTACTTC
CASRRGQVTDEQYF
>NA|TRBV7-6|13|NA|TRBJ1-1
TGTGCCAGCAGCGTAAAGGGGGGCACTGAAGCTTTCTTT
CASSVKGGTEAFF
>NA|TRBV5-1|15|NA|TRBJ1-3
TGCGCCAGCACCTTAGAGGGGTTCTCTGGAAACACCATATATTTT
CASTLEGFSGNTIYF
>TRBD1|TRBV10-1|17|NA|TRBJ2-3
TGCGCCAGCAGTGGCCCCGGGACAGGGGAGTTCTCAGATACGCAGTATTTT
CASSGPGTGEFSDTQYF